Shown below are 18 T cell receptor beta chains from a single sample sequenced in a study of Graves' ophthalmopathy and Graves' hyperthyroidism (dated 2018 in TCRdb). The sample was run on an Illumina HiSeq 2000. TCR beta CDR3 regions were amplified from RNA transcripts for repertoire sequencing. A first-round RT-PCR used HTBI primers with the Qiagen OneStep RT-PCR kit, followed by a second-round multiplex PCR, size selection and purification. In TCRdb, the public reads were trimmed at Q25 with fastp and aligned with MiXCR, with productive beta chains retained. Duplicate CDR3 protein sequences are folded into a single record with the most common DNA and genes. Present in this sample are about 740,000 distinct CDR3 sequences, roughly 40% of which were seen just once. 44% of the sample is taken by the ten largest. Input material: peripheral blood. The receptors derive from an adult man with Graves' ophthalmopathy.

V gene TRBV1 combines with J gene TRBJ2-7; TRBD2 was called by the table and not checked on the DNA. TRBV1 constitutes a pseudogene. The CDR3 covers 15 residues. CDR3 nucleotide sequence: TGTACCAGCAGCTTAACTGGGACTATGTTGGACGAGCAGTACTTC. Protein product: CTSSLTGTMLDEQYF.

This chain uses TRBV6-5 with TRBJ2-7, with a weak D call TRBD1 (6 bases). There are 12 residues in the CDR3. Trimming pared 6 bases from V and 5 bases from J, leaving 11 bases between. The germline CDR1 and CDR2 sequences are MNHEY and SVGAGI. The CDR3: CASSQGLDEQYF. CDR3 coding DNA: TGTGCCAGCAGCCAGGGGTTGGACGAGCAGTACTTC.

This clonotype has at least ten counts. The rearrangement joins TRBV10-2 to TRBJ1-3; D not certain. Trimming stripped 0 bases from V and 4 bases from J, with 10 bases between. Germline V gives CDR1 WSHSY, CDR2 SAAADI. CDR3 length equals 15 residues. CDR3 nucleotides: TGCGCCAGCAGTGAGTCGAGAGGCATCGGAAACACCATATATTTT. Protein product: CASSESRGIGNTIYF.

This clonotype was picked up many times. This chain joins TRBV15 and TRBJ1-3; unclear D gene. This CDR3 comprises 16 residues. Looked up from germline, CDR1 is LNHNV and CDR2 is YYDKDF (reference sequence). Deletions cut 0 bases from V and 0 bases from J, with 9 bases between. CDR3 nucleotide sequence: TGTGCCACCAGCAGAGATGCTTTACGCTCTGGAAACACCATATATTTT. Translation gives CATSRDALRSGNTIYF. Variable domain in full (rest from reference TRBV15 and TRBJ1-3): DAMVIQNPRYQVTQFGKPVTLSCSQTLNHNVMYWYQQKSSQAPKLLFHYYDKDFNNEADTPDNFQSRRPNTSFCFLDIRSPGLGDTAMYLCATSRDALRSGNTIYFGEGSWLTVV.

This clonotype was found many times. The chain is built from TRBV2 and TRBJ2-5, with 14 bases that match TRBD2. The CDR3 covers 16 residues. V lost 6 bases and J lost 0; bases outside the gene matches: 3. From germline, CDR1 is SNHLY and CDR2 FYNNEI. CDR3 region: CASSRLAGGYQETQYF. The CDR3 region has the DNA TGTGCCAGCAGCAGACTAGCGGGGGGGTACCAAGAGACCCAGTACTTC.

J is TRBJ1-2 and V is TRBV5-1; D might be TRBD1 (5 bases). This CDR3 region has 13 residues. Trimming shortened V by 5 bases and J by 4 bases, and 12 bases separated the two germline ends. The V gene's germline CDR1 is SGHRS and CDR2 YFSETQ. CDR3 protein: CASREGAPYGYTF. The DNA of the CDR3 is TGCGCCAGCAGGGAAGGGGCGCCCTATGGCTACACCTTC.

V usage is TRBV25-1 and J usage is TRBJ2-5; 8 positions match TRBD1. The CDR3 loop spans 14 amino acids. Looked up from germline, CDR1 is MGHDK and CDR2 is SYGVNS. The DNA of the CDR3 is TGTGCTCGCGCAGGACAGGGTAACCGAGAGACCCAGTACTTC. Translation gives CARAGQGNRETQYF.

This clonotype was observed a single time. The V call is TRBV11-2, the J call TRBJ2-5, with a possible D match to TRBD2 (5 bases). CDR1 is SGHAT and CDR2 is FQNNGV in the germline V gene. Trimming took 5 bases from V and 0 from J, leaving 19 bases between them. CDR3 length equals 17 residues. The DNA for the CDR3 is TGTGCCAGCAGCCGCACAGTACAAAGAGGGTACCAAGAGACCCAGTACTTC. Protein product: CASSRTVQRGYQETQYF.

In its sample, this clonotype was seen a few times. The CDR3 coding sequence is TGTGCCAGCAGCTGCTCCGGGACAGGGAGCCCAACCCTCCACTTT. Its translation is CASSCSGTGSPTLHF. The V gene is TRBV7-9, the J gene TRBJ1-6; 9 nucleotides agree with TRBD1. The CDR3 is made up of 15 amino acids. V dropped 4 bases and J dropped 14; count of bases not matched to a gene: 12. The V gene's germline CDR1 is SEHNR and CDR2 FQNEAQ (reference sequence).

This clonotype was recorded a few times. The chain links TRBV7-2 to TRBJ2-3; TRBD2 matches at 7 bases. The CDR3 extends over 17 amino acids. J lost 5 bases, V lost 2 bases, and 13 bases had no gene match. Germline V CDR1 and CDR2: SGHTA, FQGNSA. The chain's CDR3 is CASSLMGLTSLRDTQYF. Here the CDR3 DNA reads TGTGCCAGCAGCTTAATGGGCCTGACTAGCCTTCGAGATACGCAGTATTTT.

This clonotype was detected a few times. The J gene is TRBJ1-1, the V gene TRBV6-2 or TRBV6-3, with D possibly matching TRBD1 (5 bases). Germline CDR1 is MNHEY and CDR2 is SVGEGT. V was cut by 7 bases and J by 1 base, with 7 bases left in between. CDR3 size: 12 residues. The CDR3 sequence is CASNDRNTEAFF. The DNA for the CDR3 is TGTGCCAGCAACGACAGGAACACTGAAGCTTTCTTT.

The chain recombines TRBV25-1 with TRBJ1-1, with a tentative D call TRBD1 (5 bases). In germline, CDR1 is MGHDK, CDR2 SYGVNS. The CDR3 has 15 residues. V was trimmed by 5 bases and J by 1 base, leaving 14 bases between them. Here the CDR3 reads CASSPLAGGNTEAFF. CDR3 nucleotides: TGTGCCAGCAGTCCTCTTGCCGGGGGGAACACTGAAGCTTTCTTT.

This clonotype occurred a few times. V gene TRBV29-1 combines with J gene TRBJ2-3; TRBD2 matches 10 bases. Germline CDR1 reads SQVTM; CDR2 reads ANQGSEA. Trimming cost V 6 bases and J 1 base; bases outside gene matches: 1. CDR3 length: 13 residues. CDR3 in amino acids: CSVAGGRTDTQYF. CDR3 DNA sequence: TGCAGCGTAGCGGGAGGGCGCACAGATACGCAGTATTTT.

The gene calls are TRBV11-1 and TRBJ2-7; D is ambiguous. Per the germline V gene, CDR1 is SGHAT and CDR2 is FQDESV (reference sequence). The length of the CDR3 is 13 residues. The V gene lost 5 bases and the J gene lost 6 bases, with 14 bases spanning the gap. CDR3 protein: CASSIILGGEQYF. The CDR3 DNA reads as TGTGCCAGCAGCATAATCCTAGGCGGCGAGCAGTACTTC. The variable domain in full, with the rest retrieved from reference TRBV11-1 and TRBJ2-7, is EAEVAQSPRYKITEKSQAVAFWCDPISGHATLYWYRQILGQGPELLVQFQDESVVDDSQLPKDRFSAERLKGVDSTLKIQPAELGDSAMYLCASSIILGGEQYFGPGTRLTVT.

This clonotype occurred many times. This chain joins TRBV7-9 and TRBJ1-2; D is perhaps TRBD1 (5 bases). The CDR3 consists of 15 residues. V lost 3 bases and J lost 7, with 18 bases in between. Per the germline V gene, CDR1 is SEHNR and CDR2 is FQNEAQ (reference sequence). The CDR3 region is CASSFGSGAWAGYTF. CDR3 nucleotides: TGTGCCAGCAGCTTCGGATCCGGGGCCTGGGCTGGCTACACCTTC.

This clonotype was detected a few times. The chain joins TRBV20-1 to TRBJ1-5; D uncertain. CDR1 DFQATT and CDR2 SNEGSKA come from the germline V gene (reference sequence). V lost 1 base, J lost 1 base, and 8 bases lay in between. The CDR3 has 14 amino acids. CDR3 coding DNA: TGCAGTGCTAGAGTGGAAGGGAGCAATCAGCCCCAGCATTTT. This sequence encodes CSARVEGSNQPQHF.

The rearrangement links TRBV9 to TRBJ2-1; 10 bases agree with TRBD2. V trimming: 2 bases; J trimming: 7 bases; junction bases outside the gene matches: 9. The germline gives CDR1 SGDLS, CDR2 YYNGEE. The CDR3 consists of 16 residues. For the CDR3, the DNA is TGTGCCAGCAGCGTGTGGGGAACTAGCGGGGCGAATGAGCAGTTCTTC. As protein: CASSVWGTSGANEQFF.

This clonotype was counted ten times or more. J is TRBJ2-7 and V is TRBV25-1; TRBD2 aligns across 11 bases. With V trimmed by 2 bases and J by 3 bases, 6 bases remained unmatched. Looked up from germline, CDR1 is MGHDK and CDR2 is SYGVNS. CDR3 length: 16 amino acids. The CDR3 DNA reads TGTGCCAGCAGTGAAACAACGGGGACTAGCGGCTACGAGCAGTACTTC. It yields the protein CASSETTGTSGYEQYF.